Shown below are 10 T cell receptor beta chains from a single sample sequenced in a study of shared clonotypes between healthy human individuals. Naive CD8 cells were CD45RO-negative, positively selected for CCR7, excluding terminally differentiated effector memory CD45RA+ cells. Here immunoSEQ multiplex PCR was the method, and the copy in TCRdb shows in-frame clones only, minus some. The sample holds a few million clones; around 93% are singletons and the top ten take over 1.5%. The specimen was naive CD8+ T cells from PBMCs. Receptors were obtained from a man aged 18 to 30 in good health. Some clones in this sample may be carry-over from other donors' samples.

CDR3 residues: CASSQGTSGDYNEQFF. In DNA form, the CDR3 reads TGCGCCAGCAGCCAAGGGACTAGCGGAGATTACAATGAGCAGTTCTTC. The chain joins TRBV4-1 to TRBJ2-1; 10 bases map to TRBD2. This CDR3 region has 16 residues. Trimming removed 1 base from V and 4 bases from J; junction bases left unmatched: 4. Germline V gene data show CDR1 as MGHRA and CDR2 as YSYEKL.

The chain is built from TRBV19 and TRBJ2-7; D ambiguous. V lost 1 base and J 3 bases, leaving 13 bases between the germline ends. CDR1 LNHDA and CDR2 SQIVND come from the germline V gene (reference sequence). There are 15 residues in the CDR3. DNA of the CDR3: TGTGCCAGTAGTATAGGAGGAGCGTGGGGCTACGAGCAGTACTTC. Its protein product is CASSIGGAWGYEQYF. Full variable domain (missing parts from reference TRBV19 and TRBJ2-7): DGGITQSPKYLFRKEGQNVTLSCEQNLNHDAMYWYRQDPGQGLRLIYYSQIVNDFQKGDIAEGYSVSREKKESFPLTVTSAQKNPTAFYLCASSIGGAWGYEQYFGPGTRLTVT.

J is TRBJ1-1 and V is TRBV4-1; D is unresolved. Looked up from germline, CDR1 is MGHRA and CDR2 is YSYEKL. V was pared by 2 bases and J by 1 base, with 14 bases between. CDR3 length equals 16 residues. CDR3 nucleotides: TGCGCCAGCAGCCAACACTGGGCCGTTCCGAACACTGAAGCTTTCTTT. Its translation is CASSQHWAVPNTEAFF.

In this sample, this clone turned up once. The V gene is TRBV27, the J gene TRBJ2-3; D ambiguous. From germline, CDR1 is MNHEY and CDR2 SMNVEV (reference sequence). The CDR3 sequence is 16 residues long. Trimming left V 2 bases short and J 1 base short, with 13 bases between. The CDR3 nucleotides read TGTGCCAGCAGTTTAGTGGGGATACGAGGCACAGATACGCAGTATTTT. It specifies CASSLVGIRGTDTQYF.

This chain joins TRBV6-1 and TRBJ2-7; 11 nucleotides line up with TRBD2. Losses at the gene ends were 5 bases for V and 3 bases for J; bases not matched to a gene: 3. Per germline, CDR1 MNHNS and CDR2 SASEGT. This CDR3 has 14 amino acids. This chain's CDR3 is CASSRTSGHYEQYF. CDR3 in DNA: TGTGCCAGCAGTCGGACTAGCGGGCACTACGAGCAGTACTTC.

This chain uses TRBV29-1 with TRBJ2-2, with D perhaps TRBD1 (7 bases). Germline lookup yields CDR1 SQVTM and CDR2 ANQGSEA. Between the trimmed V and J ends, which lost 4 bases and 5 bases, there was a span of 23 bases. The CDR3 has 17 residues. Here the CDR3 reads CSVVLGSAGGRTGELFF. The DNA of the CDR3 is TGCAGCGTTGTTTTAGGGTCGGCAGGGGGGCGAACCGGGGAGCTGTTTTTT.

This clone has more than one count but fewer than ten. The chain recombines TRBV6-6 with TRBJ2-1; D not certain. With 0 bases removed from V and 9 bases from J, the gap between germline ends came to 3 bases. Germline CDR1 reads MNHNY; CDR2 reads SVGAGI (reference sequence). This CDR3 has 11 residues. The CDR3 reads CASSYSGEQFF. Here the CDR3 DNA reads TGTGCCAGCAGTTACTCCGGTGAGCAGTTCTTC.

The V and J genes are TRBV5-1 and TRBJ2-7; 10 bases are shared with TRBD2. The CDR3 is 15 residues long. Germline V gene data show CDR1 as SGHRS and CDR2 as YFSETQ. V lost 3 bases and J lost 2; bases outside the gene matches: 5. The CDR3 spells CASSYASGRAYEQYF. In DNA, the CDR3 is TGCGCCAGCAGCTACGCAAGCGGGAGGGCCTACGAGCAGTACTTC.

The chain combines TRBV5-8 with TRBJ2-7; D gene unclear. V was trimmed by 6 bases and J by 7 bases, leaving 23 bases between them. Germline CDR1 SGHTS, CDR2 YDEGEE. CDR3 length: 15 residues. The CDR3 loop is CASTHARVPRWEQYF. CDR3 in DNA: TGTGCCAGCACCCATGCCCGGGTACCCCGCTGGGAGCAGTACTTC.

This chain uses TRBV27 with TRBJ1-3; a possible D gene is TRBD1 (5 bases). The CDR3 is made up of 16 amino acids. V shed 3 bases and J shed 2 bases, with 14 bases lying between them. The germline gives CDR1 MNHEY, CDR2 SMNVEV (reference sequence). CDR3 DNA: TGTGCCAGCAGTTTGGGGGGTCCTAGGGCTGGAAACACCATATATTTT. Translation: CASSLGGPRAGNTIYF.